The clone carrying this TCR beta chain has a count of ten or more. Its antigen is as yet unknown. V lost 2 bases and J lost 3; bases outside the gene matches: 4. Germline loops: CDR1 SGHAT, CDR2 FQDESV (reference sequence). The CDR3 is 14 amino acids. TCRdb used MiXCR to reprocess the reads, holding one entry per CDR3 protein. The sample gives roughly 230,000 distinct CDR3 sequences, over 20% of which show up once; 15% to 20% is in the top ten. The sample is drawn from a study of T cell repertoires in cytomegalovirus infection. As for the study in general: TCR beta signatures that were public indicated CMV infection and matching HLA type. Overall study results and limits: Ex vivo responses were dominated by HLA-C-restricted CMV-specific TCR beta clonotypes. The cumulative frequency of public TCR beta families identified carriers of CMV plus the relevant HLA.

The sequencing sample was made of CD8+ T cells from PBMCs. This sequence originates from a human donor in good health (CMV status not recorded). Some clones in this sample may be carry-over from other donors' samples. This chain uses TRBV11-1 with TRBJ2-7; TRBD1 matches at 7 bases. CDR3 nucleotides: TGTGCCAGCAGCTTATCACAGGGGCTCTACGAGCAGTACTTC. Translation gives CASSLSQGLYEQYF.